The 26 T cell receptor beta chains below were found in one sample sequenced in a study of shared T cell receptors in the human thymus. Profiling relied on immunoSEQ multiplex PCR, and the TCRdb table lists in-frame clones only, not all of them. This sample yields 500,000 to 850,000 clones, of which around 87% are seen a single time; more than 0.009% belongs to the top ten. The same sample was also used in a study of human thymus T cells.

The sequencing input was thymocytes. These TCRs come from a boy younger than two with a congenital heart defect.

CDR3 DNA: TGTGCTAGTGGTTTGGACCCGGACCAGCGGCCAGATACGCAGTATTTT. This translates into CASGLDPDQRPDTQYF. The rearrangement uses TRBV12-5 and TRBJ2-3; D may be TRBD2 (5 bases). CDR1 LGHNT and CDR2 FRNRAP come from the germline V gene. CDR3 length: 16 amino acids. Trimming removed 1 base at V and 4 bases at J, with 15 bases between.

The gene calls are TRBV29-1 and TRBJ2-3; D is possibly TRBD2 (7 bases). V lost 6 bases and J lost 8, with 18 bases in between. Looked up from germline, CDR1 is SQVTM and CDR2 is ANQGSEA. CDR3 size: 13 residues. In DNA form, the CDR3 reads TGCAGCGTGGGTGGTGGGGGGGCGGCTACGCAGTATTTT. It specifies CSVGGGGAATQYF.

CDR3 sequence reads: CASSLSLAATDTQYF. CDR3 bases: TGTGCCAGCAGCTTATCGCTAGCGGCCACAGATACGCAGTATTTT. The J gene is TRBJ2-3, the V gene TRBV13; 7 bases match TRBD2. This CDR3 region has 15 residues. V dropped 2 bases and J dropped 2; count of bases not matched to a gene: 4. Germline V lookup: CDR1 PRHDT, CDR2 FYEKMQ (reference sequence).

This clone occurred once. The CDR3 DNA reads TGCGCCAGCAGCCCCCGGGGACAGCACACGCAGTATTTT. Its translation is CASSPRGQHTQYF. This chain uses TRBV4-3 with TRBJ2-3; TRBD1 aligns across 7 bases. The CDR3 runs 13 residues. J gave up 9 bases and V 4 bases, and 7 bases lay outside the gene matches. CDR1 and CDR2 (germline): LGHNA, YSLEER.

The V call is TRBV27, the J call TRBJ2-7; TRBD2 aligns across 9 bases. This CDR3 has 15 residues. Germline-derived CDR1 and CDR2 are MNHEY and SMNVEV (reference sequence). The V gene end was trimmed by 5 bases and the J gene end by 7 bases; junction bases not matched to a gene: 12. CDR3 sequence: CASSPPSSGTGEQYF. The CDR3 nucleotides read TGTGCCAGCAGTCCGCCGTCTAGCGGGACGGGTGAGCAGTACTTC.

This rearrangement joins TRBV2 to TRBJ2-3; 7 bases match TRBD2. V lost 0 bases, J lost 3 bases, and 12 bases stayed unmatched. Germline V gene sequence: CDR1 SNHLY, CDR2 FYNNEI. CDR3 length: 18 amino acids. CDR3 sequence: CASSEARLAWGGTDTQYF. As DNA, the CDR3 is TGTGCCAGCAGTGAAGCGAGGCTAGCGTGGGGGGGGACAGATACGCAGTATTTT.

In this sample, this clone turned up once. This chain connects TRBV19 to TRBJ2-7; D perhaps matches TRBD2 (7 bases). The CDR3 runs to 15 residues. V was cut by 3 bases and J by 0 bases, with 12 bases left in between. Germline V CDR1 and CDR2: LNHDA, SQIVND (reference sequence). The CDR3 region has the DNA TGTGCCAGTAGTATTGGGGGGGCCCGCTCCTACGAGCAGTACTTC. Its translation: CASSIGGARSYEQYF.

In this sample, this clone turned up once. DNA for the CDR3: TGTGCCAGCAGCCAACGGTCCCGACTCTCGAACACTGAAGCTTTCTTT. This sequence encodes CASSQRSRLSNTEAFF. The chain joins TRBV4-2 to TRBJ1-1; no reliable D call. Trimming took off 2 bases at V and 1 base at J, with 14 bases between the two ends. Germline V gene sequence: CDR1 LGHNA, CDR2 YNFKEQ. This CDR3 contains 16 residues.

The chain employs TRBV27 and TRBJ2-3; 9 bases align to TRBD1. Per germline, CDR1 MNHEY and CDR2 SMNVEV (reference sequence). The junction had 14 bases not matched to a gene; V was cut back by 5 bases and J by 2 bases. The CDR3 runs 18 residues. CDR3 nucleotide sequence: TGTGCCAGCAGTCCCACAAAACTACAGGGGGCTGACACAGATACGCAGTATTTT. Protein: CASSPTKLQGADTDTQYF.

The chain links TRBV28 to TRBJ2-7, with 8 bases lining up with TRBD1. The CDR3 covers 15 residues. CDR1 is MDHEN and CDR2 is SYDVKM in the germline V gene. V lost 5 bases, J lost 0 bases, and 6 bases stayed unmatched. The DNA for the CDR3 is TGTGCCAGCAGTCGTCCCGGGACAGGCTCCTACGAGCAGTACTTC. Translation gives CASSRPGTGSYEQYF. The whole variable domain, filled in from reference TRBV28 and TRBJ2-7, reads DVKVTQSSRYLVKRTGEKVFLECVQDMDHENMFWYRQDPGLGLRLIYFSYDVKMKEKGDIPEGYSVSREKKERFSLILESASTNQTSMYLCASSRPGTGSYEQYFGPGTRLTVT.

V is TRBV30 and J is TRBJ2-7; D possibly corresponds to TRBD1 (5 bases). CDR1 GTSNPN and CDR2 SVGIG come from the germline V gene (reference sequence). Between the trimmed V and J ends, which lost 0 bases and 0 bases, there was a span of 9 bases. The CDR3 loop spans 14 amino acids. CDR3 region: CAWSVGGHSYEQYF. The CDR3 coding sequence is TGTGCCTGGAGTGTAGGCGGACACTCCTACGAGCAGTACTTC. The variable domain in full, with the rest retrieved from reference TRBV30 and TRBJ2-7, is SQTIHQWPATLVQPVGSPLSLECTVEGTSNPNLYWYRQAAGRGLQLLFYSVGIGQISSEVPQNLSASRPQDRQFILSSKKLLLSDSGFYLCAWSVGGHSYEQYFGPGTRLTVT.

The rearrangement joins TRBV4-2 to TRBJ2-1, with TRBD2 as a possible D gene (6 bases). Trimming took 4 bases from V and 6 from J, leaving 10 bases between them. Germline CDR1 LGHNA, CDR2 YNFKEQ. The CDR3 extends over 13 amino acids. The CDR3 region has the DNA TGTGCCAGCAGCCCGCTCGGGGGCAATGAGCAGTTCTTC. Translating it yields CASSPLGGNEQFF.

The chain couples TRBV19 to TRBJ1-5; 8 bases map to TRBD1. Germline V gene sequence: CDR1 LNHDA, CDR2 SQIVND (reference sequence). The CDR3 sequence is 15 residues long. Trimming removed 5 bases from V and 3 bases from J; junction bases left unmatched: 6. Written as DNA, the CDR3 is TGTGCCAGTAGTGCGTCGACAGGGGTCAATCAGCCCCAGCATTTT. Encoded protein: CASSASTGVNQPQHF. Complete variable domain (other parts from reference TRBV19 and TRBJ1-5): DGGITQSPKYLFRKEGQNVTLSCEQNLNHDAMYWYRQDPGQGLRLIYYSQIVNDFQKGDIAEGYSVSREKKESFPLTVTSAQKNPTAFYLCASSASTGVNQPQHFGDGTRLSIL.

In its sample, this clone was seen once. The chain links TRBV28 to TRBJ2-6, with 8 bases aligning to TRBD2. CDR1 and CDR2 (germline): MDHEN, SYDVKM. The CDR3 runs 17 residues. V lost 3 bases to trimming and J lost 2 bases; unmatched junction nucleotides: 6. The CDR3 protein is CASSFCRGGAGANVLTF. CDR3 nucleotide sequence: TGTGCCAGCAGTTTCTGCCGGGGGGGGGCTGGGGCCAACGTCCTGACTTTC.

The chain employs TRBV13 and TRBJ2-7; maybe TRBD1 (6 bases). Trimming cost V 4 bases and J 4 bases, with 14 bases left between them. Germline CDR1 PRHDT, CDR2 FYEKMQ (reference sequence). The CDR3 totals 14 residues. CDR3 sequence reads: CASSSSRGPYEQYF. The CDR3 nucleotides are TGTGCCAGCAGCTCATCCAGGGGTCCTTACGAGCAGTACTTC.

V usage is TRBV27 and J usage is TRBJ2-7, with 8 bases matching TRBD2. Germline V gene data show CDR1 as MNHEY and CDR2 as SMNVEV (reference sequence). The V gene end was trimmed by 0 bases and the J gene end by 2 bases; junction bases not matched to a gene: 12. The CDR3 totals 18 residues. The CDR3 protein is CASSLSLAVLFAPYEQYF. Written as DNA, the CDR3 is TGTGCCAGCAGTTTATCACTAGCGGTCCTTTTTGCCCCCTACGAGCAGTACTTC.

The gene calls are TRBV7-6 and TRBJ2-1; D possibly corresponds to TRBD2 (7 bases). Germline V gene sequence: CDR1 SGHVS, CDR2 FNYEAQ. Trimming took off 6 bases at V and 2 bases at J, with 17 bases between the two ends. This CDR3 is 16 amino acids long. The CDR3 spells CASSPVRGLPYNEQFF. The CDR3 bases are TGTGCCAGCAGTCCTGTGCGGGGGCTGCCCTACAATGAGCAGTTCTTC.

This chain uses TRBV9 with TRBJ2-3, with 7 bases aligning to TRBD2. The CDR3 totals 16 residues. The V segment lost 0 bases and the J segment 0 bases; nucleotides outside the gene matches: 4. CDR1 is SGDLS and CDR2 is YYNGEE in the germline V gene. The CDR3 DNA reads as TGTGCCAGCAGCGTAGAGACTAGCACTAGCACAGATACGCAGTATTTT. It yields the protein CASSVETSTSTDTQYF.

V usage is TRBV5-4 and J usage is TRBJ2-2; no firm D call. Trimming pared 2 bases from V and 0 bases from J, leaving 5 bases between. Germline lookup yields CDR1 SGHNT and CDR2 YYREEE (reference sequence). The CDR3 sequence is 14 residues long. The CDR3 protein is CASSFPANTGELFF. The CDR3 DNA reads TGTGCCAGCAGCTTCCCAGCGAACACCGGGGAGCTGTTTTTT.

This clone was found once. The germline gene is not matched at one end of the junction; a read error may be the cause. The rearrangement links TRBV6-5 to TRBJ1-2, with no clear D. CDR3 size: 15 residues. The germline V gene has CDR1 MNHEY and CDR2 SVGAGI. The CDR3 sequence is CASSYYPWSYYGYPF. The CDR3 DNA sequence: TGTGCCAGCAGTTACTATCCTTGGTCTTACTATGGCTACCCCTTC.

The chain combines TRBV15 with TRBJ1-4; 7 positions agree with TRBD1. The ends lost 6 bases at V and 3 bases at J; junction bases unmatched: 7. Germline V gene sequence: CDR1 LNHNV, CDR2 YYDKDF (reference sequence). The CDR3 is 15 amino acids. Here the CDR3 reads CATRGRQGPNEKLFF. CDR3 DNA: TGTGCCACCAGGGGAAGACAGGGCCCTAATGAAAAACTGTTTTTT.

The CDR3 loop is CASIPTGTTYEQYF. As DNA, the CDR3 is TGTGCCAGCATTCCGACTGGGACAACCTACGAGCAGTACTTC. The genes are TRBV28 and TRBJ2-7, with D possibly matching TRBD1 (6 bases). The V and J ends lost 7 bases and 2 bases respectively, with 15 bases between them. The CDR3 runs to 14 residues. CDR1 is MDHEN and CDR2 is SYDVKM in the germline V gene.

The chain joins TRBV9 to TRBJ1-1; TRBD1 is a possible D gene (5 bases). Germline CDR1 and CDR2: SGDLS and YYNGEE. V gave up 1 base and J gave up 2 bases, with 30 bases separating them. The CDR3 loop spans 21 amino acids. CDR3 region: CASSVLKPDSPTFGSNTEAFF. CDR3 coding DNA: TGTGCCAGCAGCGTATTAAAACCAGACAGCCCAACATTTGGCTCCAACACTGAAGCTTTCTTT.

This chain connects TRBV29-1 to TRBJ2-5, with TRBD2 matching 9 bases. The ends lost 4 bases at V and 2 bases at J; junction bases unmatched: 14. This CDR3 is built from 17 residues. Germline V gene sequence: CDR1 SQVTM, CDR2 ANQGSEA. The CDR3, as DNA: TGCAGCGTTGTTCACCGGCGACTAGCGGAGTTTCAAGAGACCCAGTACTTC. It codes for CSVVHRRLAEFQETQYF.

The chain carries TRBV15 and TRBJ2-7, with 13 bases lining up with TRBD2. This CDR3 has 17 amino acids. Germline-derived CDR1 and CDR2 are LNHNV and YYDKDF (reference sequence). Germline trimming cut 3 bases from V and 0 bases from J; bases unmatched to any gene: 5. The CDR3 DNA reads TGTGCCACCAGCAGCGGGGGACTAGCGGGGAGCTCCTACGAGCAGTACTTC. Protein: CATSSGGLAGSSYEQYF.

The CDR3 coding sequence is TGTGCCAGCAGTTTATTCCTACCCTACGAGCAGTACTTC. Translation: CASSLFLPYEQYF. The J gene is TRBJ2-7, the V gene TRBV28; no clear D. The V end lost 1 base, the J end lost 2 bases, and 6 bases lay between the germline ends. CDR1 and CDR2 from the germline V gene are MDHEN and SYDVKM. CDR3 length: 13 residues.